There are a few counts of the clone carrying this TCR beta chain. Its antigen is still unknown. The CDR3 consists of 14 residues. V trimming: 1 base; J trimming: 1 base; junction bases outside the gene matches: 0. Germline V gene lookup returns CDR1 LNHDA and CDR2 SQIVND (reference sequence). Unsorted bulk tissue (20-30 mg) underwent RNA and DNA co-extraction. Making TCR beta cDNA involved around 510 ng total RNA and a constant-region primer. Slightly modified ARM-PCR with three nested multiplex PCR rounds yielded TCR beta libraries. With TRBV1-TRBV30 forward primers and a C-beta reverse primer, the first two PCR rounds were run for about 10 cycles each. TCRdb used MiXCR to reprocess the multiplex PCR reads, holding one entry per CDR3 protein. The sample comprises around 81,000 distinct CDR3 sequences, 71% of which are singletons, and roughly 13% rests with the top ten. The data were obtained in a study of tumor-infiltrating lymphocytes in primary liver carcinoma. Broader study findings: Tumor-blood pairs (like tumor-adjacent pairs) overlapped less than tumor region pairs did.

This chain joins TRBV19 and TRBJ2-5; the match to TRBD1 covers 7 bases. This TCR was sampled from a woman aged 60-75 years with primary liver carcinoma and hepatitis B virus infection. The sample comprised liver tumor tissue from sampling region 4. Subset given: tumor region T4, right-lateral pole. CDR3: CASSIGTGQETQYF. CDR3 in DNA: TGTGCCAGTAGTATAGGGACAGGCCAAGAGACCCAGTACTTC.